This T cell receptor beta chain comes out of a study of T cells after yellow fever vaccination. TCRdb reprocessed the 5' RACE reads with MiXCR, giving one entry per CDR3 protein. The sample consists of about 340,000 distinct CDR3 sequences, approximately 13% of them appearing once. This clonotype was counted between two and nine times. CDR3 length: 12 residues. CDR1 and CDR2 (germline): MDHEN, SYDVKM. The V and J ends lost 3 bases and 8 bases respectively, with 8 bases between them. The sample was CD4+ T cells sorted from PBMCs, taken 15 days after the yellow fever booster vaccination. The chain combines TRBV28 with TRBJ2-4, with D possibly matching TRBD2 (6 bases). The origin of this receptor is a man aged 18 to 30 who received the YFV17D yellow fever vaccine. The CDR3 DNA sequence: TGTGCCAGCAGTTTCCGCGGGGACATTCAGTACTTC. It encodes CASSFRGDIQYF.